This TCR beta chain came from a study of OX40 agonist ivuxolimab in advanced cancers. Study-level information: An agonistic anti-OX40 (CD134) antibody, ivuxolimab, was used to treat the patients. Enrollees could have had prior anti-PD-1, anti-PD-L1 or anti-CTLA-4 therapy, which around 40% had received. Those treated in dose escalation had hepatocellular carcinoma, melanoma, renal cell cancer or head and neck cancer.

Sequencing used immunoSEQ multiplex PCR; TCRdb keeps in-frame clones, though not all of them. The table lists more than 35,000 clones, around four fifths of them singletons, with around 16% in the top ten. Peripheral blood came from all dose cohorts at three timepoints. The CDR3 contains 13 residues. Germline V lookup: CDR1 MNHNY, CDR2 SVGAGI (reference sequence). V was shortened by 10 bases and J by 4 bases, with 14 bases between the two germline ends. This chain uses TRBV6-6 with TRBJ1-3, with D possibly being TRBD1 (5 bases). Here the sequenced sample was CD4+ or CD8+ T cells sorted from blood, taken in a trial of the OX40 agonist ivuxolimab. This receptor was taken from an adult with an advanced solid tumor such as melanoma, head and neck, liver or kidney cancer. The CDR3 nucleotides are TGTGCCACATCGACGGGGCCAGGAAACACCATATATTTT. Encoded protein: CATSTGPGNTIYF.